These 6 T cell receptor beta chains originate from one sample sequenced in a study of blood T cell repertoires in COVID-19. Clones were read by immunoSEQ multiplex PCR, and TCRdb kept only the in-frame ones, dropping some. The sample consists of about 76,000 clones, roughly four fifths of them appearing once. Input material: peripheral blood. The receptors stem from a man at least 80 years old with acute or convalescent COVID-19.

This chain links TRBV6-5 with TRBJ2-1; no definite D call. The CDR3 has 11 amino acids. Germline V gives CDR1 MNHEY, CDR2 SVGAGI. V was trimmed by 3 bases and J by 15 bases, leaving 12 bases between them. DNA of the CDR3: TGTGCCAGCAGTTATCTTGGGCAGCCGTTCTTC. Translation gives CASSYLGQPFF.

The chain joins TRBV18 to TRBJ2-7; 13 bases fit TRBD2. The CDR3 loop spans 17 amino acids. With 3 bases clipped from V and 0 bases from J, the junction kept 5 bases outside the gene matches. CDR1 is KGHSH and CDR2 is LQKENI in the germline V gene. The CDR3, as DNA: TGTGCCAGCTCACCGGGAGGGACTAGCGGGGCCTCCTACGAGCAGTACTTC. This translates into CASSPGGTSGASYEQYF.

In nucleotides, the CDR3 is TGTGCCAGCAGTCCCCACCGGGAAGATAGCCGGGAGACCCAGTACTTC. This sequence encodes CASSPHREDSRETQYF. The genes are TRBV6-2 or TRBV6-3 and TRBJ2-5, with D perhaps TRBD2 (5 bases). The germline V gene has CDR1 MNHEY and CDR2 SVGEGT. The CDR3 sequence is 16 residues long. Trimming removed 5 bases from V and 5 bases from J, with 21 bases in between.

CDR3 loop: CASSYVGDRPNTEAFF. The CDR3 DNA sequence: TGTGCCAGCAGTTACGTCGGGGACAGACCAAACACTGAAGCTTTCTTT. The chain combines TRBV6-2 or TRBV6-3 with TRBJ1-1; 7 bases are shared with TRBD1. Germline V lookup: CDR1 MNHEY, CDR2 SVGEGT. The CDR3 loop spans 16 amino acids. V lost 2 bases and J lost 2; bases outside the gene matches: 8.

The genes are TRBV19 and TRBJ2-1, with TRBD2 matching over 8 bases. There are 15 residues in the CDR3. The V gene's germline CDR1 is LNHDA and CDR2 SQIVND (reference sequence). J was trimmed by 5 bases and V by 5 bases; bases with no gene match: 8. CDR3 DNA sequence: TGTGCCAGTAGTCGTACTAGCGGAAGCGACAATGAGCAGTTCTTC. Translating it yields CASSRTSGSDNEQFF.

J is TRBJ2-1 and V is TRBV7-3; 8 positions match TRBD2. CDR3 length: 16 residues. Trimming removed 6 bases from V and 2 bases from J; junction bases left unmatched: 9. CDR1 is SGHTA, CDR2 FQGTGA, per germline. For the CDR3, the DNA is TGTGCCAGCAGTTACATAGCGGGAACCCCCTACAATGAGCAGTTCTTC. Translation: CASSYIAGTPYNEQFF.